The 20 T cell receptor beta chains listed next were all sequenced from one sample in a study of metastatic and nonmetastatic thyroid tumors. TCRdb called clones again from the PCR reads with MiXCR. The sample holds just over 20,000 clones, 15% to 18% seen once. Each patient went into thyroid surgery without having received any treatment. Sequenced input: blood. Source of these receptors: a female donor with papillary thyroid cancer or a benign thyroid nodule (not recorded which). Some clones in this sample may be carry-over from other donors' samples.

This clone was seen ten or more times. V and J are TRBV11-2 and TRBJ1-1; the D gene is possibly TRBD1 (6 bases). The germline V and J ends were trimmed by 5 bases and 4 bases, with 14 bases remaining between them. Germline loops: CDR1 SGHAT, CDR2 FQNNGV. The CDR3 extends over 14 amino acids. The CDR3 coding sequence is TGTGCCAGCAGCACGACCTCAGGGGCCACTGAAGCTTTCTTT. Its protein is CASSTTSGATEAFF.

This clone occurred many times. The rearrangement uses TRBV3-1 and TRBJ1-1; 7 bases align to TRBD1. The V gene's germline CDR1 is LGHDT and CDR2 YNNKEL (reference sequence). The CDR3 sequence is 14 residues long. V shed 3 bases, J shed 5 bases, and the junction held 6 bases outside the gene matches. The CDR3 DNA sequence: TGTGCCAGCAGCCATAACAGGGGAGGGACTGAAGCTTTCTTT. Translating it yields CASSHNRGGTEAFF.

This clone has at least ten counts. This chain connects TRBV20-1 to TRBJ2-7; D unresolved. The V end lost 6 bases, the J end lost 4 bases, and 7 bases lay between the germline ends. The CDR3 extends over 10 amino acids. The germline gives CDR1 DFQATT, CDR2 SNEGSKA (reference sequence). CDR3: CSATQYEQYF. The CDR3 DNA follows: TGCAGTGCCACCCAATACGAGCAGTACTTC.

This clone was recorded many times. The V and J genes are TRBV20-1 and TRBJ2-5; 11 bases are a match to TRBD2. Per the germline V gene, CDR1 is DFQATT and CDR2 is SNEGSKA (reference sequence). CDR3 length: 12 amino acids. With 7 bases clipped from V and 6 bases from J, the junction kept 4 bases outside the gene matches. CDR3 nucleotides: TGCAGTGTTCCTAGCGGGGGGCAGACCCAGTACTTC. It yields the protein CSVPSGGQTQYF.

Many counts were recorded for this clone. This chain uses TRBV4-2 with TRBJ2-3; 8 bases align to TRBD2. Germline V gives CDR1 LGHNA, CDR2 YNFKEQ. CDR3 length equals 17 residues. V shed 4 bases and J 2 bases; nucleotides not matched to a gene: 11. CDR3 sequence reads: CASSLQSGSGDTDTQYF. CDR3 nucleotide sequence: TGTGCCAGCAGCCTACAAAGCGGGAGTGGCGACACAGATACGCAGTATTTT.

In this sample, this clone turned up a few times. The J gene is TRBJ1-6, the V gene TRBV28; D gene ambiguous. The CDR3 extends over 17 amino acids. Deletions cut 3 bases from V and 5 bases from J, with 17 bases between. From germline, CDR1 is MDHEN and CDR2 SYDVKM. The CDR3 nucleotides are TGTGCCAGCAGTTTTGTAGGGCAGGAGGCCGATAATTCACCCCTCCACTTT. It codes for CASSFVGQEADNSPLHF.

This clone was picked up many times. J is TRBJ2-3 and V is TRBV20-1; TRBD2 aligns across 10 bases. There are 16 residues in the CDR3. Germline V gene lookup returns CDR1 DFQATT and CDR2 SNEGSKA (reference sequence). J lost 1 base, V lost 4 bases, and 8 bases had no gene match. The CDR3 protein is CSANPLAGERTDTQYF. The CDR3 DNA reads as TGCAGTGCTAATCCCCTAGCGGGAGAACGCACAGATACGCAGTATTTT.

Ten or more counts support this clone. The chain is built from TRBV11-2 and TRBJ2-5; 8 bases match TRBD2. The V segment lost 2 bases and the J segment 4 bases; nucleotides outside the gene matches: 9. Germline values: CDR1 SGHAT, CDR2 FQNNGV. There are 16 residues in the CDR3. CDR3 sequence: CASSLPTGGPGETQYF. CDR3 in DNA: TGTGCCAGCAGCTTACCTACGGGGGGGCCTGGAGAGACCCAGTACTTC.

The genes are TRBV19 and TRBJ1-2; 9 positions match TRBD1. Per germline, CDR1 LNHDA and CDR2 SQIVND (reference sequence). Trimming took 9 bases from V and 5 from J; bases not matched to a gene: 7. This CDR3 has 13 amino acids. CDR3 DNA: TGTGCCAGCCGCCGGGACAGGGAGTATGGCTACACCTTC. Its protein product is CASRRDREYGYTF.

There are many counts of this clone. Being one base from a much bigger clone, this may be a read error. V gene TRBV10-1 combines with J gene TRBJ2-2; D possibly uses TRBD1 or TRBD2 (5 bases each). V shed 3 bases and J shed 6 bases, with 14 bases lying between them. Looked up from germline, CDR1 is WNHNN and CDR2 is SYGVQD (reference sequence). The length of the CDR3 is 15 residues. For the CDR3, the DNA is TGCGCCAGCAGTGACCGACGGGGCGGACCCGGGGAGCTGTTTTTT. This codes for CASSDRRGGPGELFF.

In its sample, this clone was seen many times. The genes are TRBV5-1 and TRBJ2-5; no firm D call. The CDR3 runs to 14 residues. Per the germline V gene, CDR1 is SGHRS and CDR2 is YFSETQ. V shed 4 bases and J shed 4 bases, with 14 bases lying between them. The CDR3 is CASSPIDQVETQYF. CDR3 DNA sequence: TGCGCCAGCAGCCCCATAGATCAAGTAGAGACCCAGTACTTC.

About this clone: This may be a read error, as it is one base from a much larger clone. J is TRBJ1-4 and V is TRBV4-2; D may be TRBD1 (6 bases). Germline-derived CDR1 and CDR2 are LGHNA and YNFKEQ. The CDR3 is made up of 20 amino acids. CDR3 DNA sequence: TGTGCCAGCATCCAAGATAGCTGGGGCCTCCGACAGGAACCGAATGAAAAACTGTTTTTT. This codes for CASIQDSWGLRQEPNEKLFF.

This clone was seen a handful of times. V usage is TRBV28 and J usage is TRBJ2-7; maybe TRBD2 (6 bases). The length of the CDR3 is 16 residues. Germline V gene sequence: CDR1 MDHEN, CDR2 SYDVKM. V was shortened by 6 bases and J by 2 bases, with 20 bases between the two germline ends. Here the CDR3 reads CASSQASSVNPYEQYF. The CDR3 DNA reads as TGTGCCAGCAGCCAAGCCTCTAGCGTCAATCCCTACGAGCAGTACTTC.

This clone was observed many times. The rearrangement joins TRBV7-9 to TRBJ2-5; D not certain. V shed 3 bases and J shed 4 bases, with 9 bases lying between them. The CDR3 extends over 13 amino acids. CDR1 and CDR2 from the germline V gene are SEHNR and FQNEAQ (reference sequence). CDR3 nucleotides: TGTGCCAGCAGCTTTGCCAGCAGAGAGACCCAGTACTTC. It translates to CASSFASRETQYF.

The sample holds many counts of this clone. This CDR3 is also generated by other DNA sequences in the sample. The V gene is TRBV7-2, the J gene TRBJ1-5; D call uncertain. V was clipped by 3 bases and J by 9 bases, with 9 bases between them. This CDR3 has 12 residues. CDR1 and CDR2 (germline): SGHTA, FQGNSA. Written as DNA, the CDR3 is TGTGCCAGCAGCTTCTATTATGGGCCCCAGCATTTT. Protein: CASSFYYGPQHF.

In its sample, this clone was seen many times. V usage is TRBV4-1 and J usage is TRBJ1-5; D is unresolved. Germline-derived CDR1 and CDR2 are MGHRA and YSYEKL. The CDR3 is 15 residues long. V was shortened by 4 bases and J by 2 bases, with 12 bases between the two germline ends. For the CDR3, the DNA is TGCGCCAGCAGCCGGTTGGGTTTGGGCAATCAGCCCCAGCATTTT. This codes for CASSRLGLGNQPQHF.

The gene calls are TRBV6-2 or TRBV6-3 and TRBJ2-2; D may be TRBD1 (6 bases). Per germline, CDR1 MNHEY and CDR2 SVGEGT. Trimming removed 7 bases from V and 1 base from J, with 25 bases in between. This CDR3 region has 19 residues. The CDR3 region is CASKTPQGPKTKNTGELFF. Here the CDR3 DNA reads TGTGCCAGCAAAACCCCACAGGGCCCGAAGACTAAGAACACCGGGGAGCTGTTTTTT.

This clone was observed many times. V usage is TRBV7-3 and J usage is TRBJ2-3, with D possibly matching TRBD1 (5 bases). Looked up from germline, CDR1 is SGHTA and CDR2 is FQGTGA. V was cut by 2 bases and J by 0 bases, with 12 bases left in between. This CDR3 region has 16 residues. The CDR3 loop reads CASSLGASPSTDTQYF. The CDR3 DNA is TGTGCCAGCAGCTTAGGGGCCAGTCCTAGCACAGATACGCAGTATTTT.

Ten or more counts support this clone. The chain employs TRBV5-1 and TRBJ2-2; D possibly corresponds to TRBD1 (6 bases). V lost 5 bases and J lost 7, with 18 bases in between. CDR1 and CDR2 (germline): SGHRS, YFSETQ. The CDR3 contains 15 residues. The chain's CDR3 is CASRPDSPHGGELFF. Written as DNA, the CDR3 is TGCGCCAGCAGACCGGACAGTCCACACGGCGGGGAGCTGTTTTTT.

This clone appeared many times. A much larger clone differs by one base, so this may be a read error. The CDR3 region has the DNA TGCGCCAGCAGCTCGACAGGGGATGGGGAAAAACTGCTTTTT. As protein: CASSSTGDGEKLLF. The chain uses TRBV5-1 and TRBJ1-4, with 8 bases matching TRBD1. This CDR3 is 14 amino acids long. The germline CDR1 and CDR2 sequences are SGHRS and YFSETQ.